This is a list of T cell receptor beta chains from one sample in a study of blood T cell repertoires in COVID-19. Profiled with immunoSEQ multiplex PCR; TCRdb holds only in-frame clones, not every one. The table records 45,000 to 70,000 clones, about 81% of them present only once. The source material was peripheral blood. The receptors stem from a woman in her sixties with acute or convalescent COVID-19. CDR3s include the opening cysteine and the closing phenylalanine or tryptophan. The D gene is left open where the match is weak. Size values are once, few and many counts, or a class for expanded clones, and some rows have none.

V gene,J gene,D gene,clone size,CDR3 DNA,CDR3 protein
TRBV25-1,TRBJ1-5,NA,NA,TGTGCCAGCAGTGATAGCCAGGGGAGCAATCAGCCCCAGCATTTT,CASSDSQGSNQPQHF
TRBV6-5,TRBJ1-5,NA,few,TGTGCCAGCACTCGGGGGGAGGGTATGGAGCCCCAGCATTTT,CASTRGEGMEPQHF
TRBV11-1,TRBJ2-7,NA,NA,TGTGCCAGCAGCCTCAGTCCCGGGCCCGGAGGGGAGCAGTACTTC,CASSLSPGPGGEQYF
TRBV5-1,TRBJ2-3,NA,NA,TGCGCCAGCAGCTTGGGAGGGTCCACAGATACGCAGTATTTT,CASSLGGSTDTQYF
TRBV15,TRBJ1-1,NA,NA,TGTGCCACCAGCAGAGACGGCACTGAAGCTTTCTTT,CATSRDGTEAFF
TRBV11-1,TRBJ1-1,NA,NA,TGTGCCAGCAGCTTCAACCGAAGAGGCACTGAAGCTTTCTTT,CASSFNRRGTEAFF
TRBV7-3,TRBJ2-3,TRBD2,NA,TGTGCCAGCAGCTTGATAGCGGGAGGCACAGATACGCAGTATTTT,CASSLIAGGTDTQYF
TRBV9,TRBJ1-2,NA,NA,TGTGCCAGCAGCGTAGCTGTAGTCGGGGGTGGCTACACCTTC,CASSVAVVGGGYTF
TRBV7-9,TRBJ1-1,NA,once,TGTGCCAGCAGCCTCGACAGTTACCCAACTGAAGCTTTCTTT,CASSLDSYPTEAFF
TRBV6-5,TRBJ2-7,NA,once,TGTGCCAGCAGTCCCGGTGGTGGAGGCGAGCAGTACTTC,CASSPGGGGEQYF
TRBV3-1/TRBV3-2,TRBJ2-7,NA,few,TGTGCCAGCAGCCCTGCCTCGGGCGAGCAGTACTTC,CASSPASGEQYF
TRBV5-8,TRBJ1-2,TRBD1,NA,TGTGCCAGCAGCTCCGGGACAGGGCGTAGCGATGGCTACACCTTC,CASSSGTGRSDGYTF
TRBV7-9,TRBJ2-3,TRBD2,NA,TGTGCCAGCAGCTTCGGACTAGCGGGGGTAGATACGCAGTATTTT,CASSFGLAGVDTQYF
TRBV2,TRBJ2-7,TRBD2,few,TGTGCCAGCCTCCCGCGGACTAGCGGGGTCTACGAGCAGTACTTC,CASLPRTSGVYEQYF
TRBV5-1,TRBJ2-3,NA,once,TGCGCCAGCCAGCAGGGAACGGGCACAGATACGCAGTATTTT,CASQQGTGTDTQYF
TRBV4-1,TRBJ1-5,NA,NA,TGCGCCAGCAGCCAAGATGACAGGCCCCATGGCAATCAGCCCCAGCATTTT,CASSQDDRPHGNQPQHF
TRBV9,TRBJ1-1,TRBD1,few,TGTGCCAGCAGCCCGAGGGACAGGGGGCGTAGCACTGAAGCTTTCTTT,CASSPRDRGRSTEAFF
TRBV2,TRBJ2-2,TRBD2,NA,TGTGCCAGCAGGGGCGGGGGGCCGGCCGGGGAGCTGTTTTTT,CASRGGGPAGELFF
TRBV11-2,TRBJ2-2,TRBD1,NA,TGTGCCAGCAGCGCCGGGACAGGAATAACCGGGGAGCTGTTTTTT,CASSAGTGITGELFF
TRBV24-1,TRBJ2-3,TRBD2,NA,TGTGCCACCAGTGATGACCGGACTAGCGGGGGGTCCACAGATACGCAGTATTTT,CATSDDRTSGGSTDTQYF
TRBV14,TRBJ1-1,NA,NA,TGTGCCAGCAGCCAATCGGGGACTGAAGCTTTCTTT,CASSQSGTEAFF
TRBV19,TRBJ2-7,TRBD1,once,TGTGCCAGTAGTCCCCGGGACAGAGCCTACGAGCAGTACTTC,CASSPRDRAYEQYF
TRBV25-1,TRBJ1-1,NA,NA,TGTGCCAGCAGTGATTCAGGGATGGACACTGAAGCTTTCTTT,CASSDSGMDTEAFF
TRBV4-2,TRBJ1-1,NA,few,TGTGCCAGCAGCCAAGAATATTGGGGGGACACTGAAGCTTTCTTT,CASSQEYWGDTEAFF
TRBV5-1,TRBJ1-1,TRBD1,NA,TGCGCCAGCAGCTTAGACGGGACAGACACTGAAGCTTTCTTT,CASSLDGTDTEAFF
TRBV7-3,TRBJ1-1,NA,NA,TGTGCCAGCAGCCGTAGAGTGGACACTGAAGCTTTCTTT,CASSRRVDTEAFF
TRBV7-9,TRBJ1-4,TRBD1,NA,TGTGCCAGCAGCCAAGGAGACAGGGTACGCCTGTTTTTT,CASSQGDRVRLFF
TRBV6-5,TRBJ1-1,TRBD1,NA,TGTGCCAGCAGTCCTCGACAGGGGGACACTGAAGCTTTCTTT,CASSPRQGDTEAFF
TRBV2,TRBJ2-3,NA,NA,TGTGCCAGCAGTCCCGTAGATACGCAGTATTTT,CASSPVDTQYF
TRBV2,TRBJ2-7,NA,NA,TGTGCCAGCTTTAACAGTTCCTCCTACGAGCAGTACTTC,CASFNSSSYEQYF
TRBV19,TRBJ2-7,TRBD1,NA,TGTGCCAGTAGAAGACAGGGGGGCAACGAGCAGTACTTC,CASRRQGGNEQYF
TRBV29-1,TRBJ1-3,NA,NA,TGCAGCGCGTTAGACAGAAAAGGAAACACCATATATTTT,CSALDRKGNTIYF
TRBV7-3,TRBJ2-1,TRBD1,NA,TGTGCCAGCGCCCCGCGGGACAGGGGTGATGAGCAGTTCTTC,CASAPRDRGDEQFF
TRBV29-1,TRBJ2-7,NA,NA,TGCAGCGTTGAAGATCTTGAGGACGAGCAGTACTTC,CSVEDLEDEQYF
TRBV4-1,TRBJ2-7,TRBD2,NA,TGCGCCAGCAGCCAAGATCATCCAGCGGGGGAGCAGTACTTC,CASSQDHPAGEQYF
TRBV30,TRBJ2-3,NA,NA,TGTGCCTGGAACAGGGTGAACGCAGATACGCAGTATTTT,CAWNRVNADTQYF
TRBV30,TRBJ1-1,NA,NA,TGTGCCTGGACCTCTCTGGCGGTGAACACTGAAGCTTTCTTT,CAWTSLAVNTEAFF
TRBV6-4,TRBJ1-2,NA,NA,TGTGCCAGCAGTGACGTTCCGGGTTATGGCTACACCTTC,CASSDVPGYGYTF